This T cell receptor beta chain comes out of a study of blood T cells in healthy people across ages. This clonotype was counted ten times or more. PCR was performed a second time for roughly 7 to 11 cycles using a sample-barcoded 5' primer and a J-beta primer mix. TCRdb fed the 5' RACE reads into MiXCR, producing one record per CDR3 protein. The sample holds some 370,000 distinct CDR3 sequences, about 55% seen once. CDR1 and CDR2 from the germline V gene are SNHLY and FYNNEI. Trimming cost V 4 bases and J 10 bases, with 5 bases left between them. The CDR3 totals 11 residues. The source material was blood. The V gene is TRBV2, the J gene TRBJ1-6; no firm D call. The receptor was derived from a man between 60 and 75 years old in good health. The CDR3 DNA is TGTGCCAGCAGTGTGGGGTCACCCCTCCACTTT. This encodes CASSVGSPLHF.